The table lists the clone carrying this T cell receptor (beta chain) with a few counts. These data are taken from a study of blood T cells in healthy people across ages. Donors were healthy Caucasian individuals from Russia aged about 6 to 95. Each sample yielded at least 6 million isolated PBMCs. A J-beta primer mix and a sample-barcoded 5' primer were used in a second PCR of about 7 to 12 cycles. In TCRdb, the 5' RACE reads were re-called with MiXCR into one record per CDR3 protein. The table lists hundreds of thousands of distinct CDR3 sequences, 20% to 30% of them singletons, with 2.5% to 3.5% in the top ten. The CDR3 extends over 15 amino acids. V shed 7 bases and J 9 bases; nucleotides not matched to a gene: 13. Germline CDR1 is SGDLS and CDR2 is YYNGEE. The sample was also linked to a second study, of T cells of mothers and their children. That source adds: Similar thymic selection effects on TCR recombination output appear in pairs, both related and unrelated.

The clonotype originates from a boy aged 10-17 years in good health. Sequenced sample: blood. V usage is TRBV9 and J usage is TRBJ2-1, with TRBD1 identical over 10 bases. The chain's CDR3 is CASGAPGTGEGEQFF. The CDR3 coding sequence is TGTGCCAGCGGCGCGCCCGGGACAGGGGAAGGTGAGCAGTTCTTC.